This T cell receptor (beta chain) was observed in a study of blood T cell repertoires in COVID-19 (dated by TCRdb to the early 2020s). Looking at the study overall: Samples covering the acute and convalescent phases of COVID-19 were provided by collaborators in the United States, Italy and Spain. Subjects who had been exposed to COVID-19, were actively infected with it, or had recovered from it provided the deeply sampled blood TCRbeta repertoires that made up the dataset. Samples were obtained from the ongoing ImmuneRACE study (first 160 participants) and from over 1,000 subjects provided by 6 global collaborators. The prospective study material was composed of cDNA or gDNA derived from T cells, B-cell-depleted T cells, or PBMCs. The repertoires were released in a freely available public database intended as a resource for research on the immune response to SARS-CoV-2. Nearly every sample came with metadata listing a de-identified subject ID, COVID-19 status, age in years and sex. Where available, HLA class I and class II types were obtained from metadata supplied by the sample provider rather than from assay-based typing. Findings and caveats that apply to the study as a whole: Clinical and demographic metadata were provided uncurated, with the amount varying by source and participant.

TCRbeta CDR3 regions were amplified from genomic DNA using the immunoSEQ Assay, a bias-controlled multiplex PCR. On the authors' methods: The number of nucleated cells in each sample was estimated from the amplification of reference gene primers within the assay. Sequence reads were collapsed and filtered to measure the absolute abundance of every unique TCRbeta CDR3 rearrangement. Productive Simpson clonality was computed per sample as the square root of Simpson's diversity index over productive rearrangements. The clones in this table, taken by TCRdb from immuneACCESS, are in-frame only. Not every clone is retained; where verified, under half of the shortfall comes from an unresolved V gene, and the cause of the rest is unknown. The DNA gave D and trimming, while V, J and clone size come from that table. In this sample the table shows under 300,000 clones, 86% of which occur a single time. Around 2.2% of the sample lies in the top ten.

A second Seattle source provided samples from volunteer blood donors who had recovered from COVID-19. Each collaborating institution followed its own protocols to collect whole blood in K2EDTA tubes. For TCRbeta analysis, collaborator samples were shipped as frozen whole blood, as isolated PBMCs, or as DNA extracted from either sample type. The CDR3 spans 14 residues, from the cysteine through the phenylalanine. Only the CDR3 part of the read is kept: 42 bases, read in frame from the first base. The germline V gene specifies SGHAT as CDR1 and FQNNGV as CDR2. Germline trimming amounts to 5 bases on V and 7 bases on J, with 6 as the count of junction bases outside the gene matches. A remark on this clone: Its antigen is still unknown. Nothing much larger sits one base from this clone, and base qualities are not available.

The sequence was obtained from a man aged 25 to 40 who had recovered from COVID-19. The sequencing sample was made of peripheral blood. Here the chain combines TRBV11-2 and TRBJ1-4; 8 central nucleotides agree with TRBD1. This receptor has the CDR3 CASSPTGVTEKLFF. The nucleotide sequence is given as TGTGCCAGCAGCCCGACAGGGGTTACTGAAAAACTGTTTTTT.